One sample yielded the 8 T cell receptor beta chains listed below, sequenced in a study of blood T cell repertoires in COVID-19. The assay was immunoSEQ multiplex PCR, and TCRdb's table has in-frame clones only and misses some. The sample holds 250,000 to 300,000 clones, roughly 80% seen once. The sample comprised peripheral blood. Receptors originate from a man between 60 and 75 years old who had recovered from COVID-19.

The chain employs TRBV28 and TRBJ2-3; 10 nucleotides align to TRBD2. The germline V gene encodes CDR1 MDHEN and CDR2 SYDVKM. Trimming removed 7 bases from V and 3 bases from J; junction bases left unmatched: 4. The CDR3 totals 14 residues. CDR3 loop: CASNSGRNTDTQYF. In DNA, the CDR3 is TGTGCCAGCAATAGCGGGAGGAATACAGATACGCAGTATTTT.

This clone was detected a few times. Written as DNA, the CDR3 is TGTGCCAGCAGAGACAGGGGCTATCAGCCCCAGCATTTT. Amino acid sequence: CASRDRGYQPQHF. The chain links TRBV12-3 or TRBV12-4 to TRBJ1-5; 8 bases match TRBD1. The CDR3 has 13 amino acids. Trimming took 6 bases from V and 5 from J; bases not matched to a gene: 3.

This chain joins TRBV6-5 and TRBJ2-1; 7 bases are shared with TRBD2. Germline CDR1 reads MNHEY; CDR2 reads SVGAGI. V lost 5 bases and J lost 2; bases outside the gene matches: 6. The CDR3 has 15 amino acids. CDR3 residues: CASSMSGTTYNEQFF. The CDR3, as DNA: TGTGCCAGCAGTATGAGCGGGACCACCTACAATGAGCAGTTCTTC.

The V and J genes are TRBV6-6 and TRBJ2-3, with D possibly being TRBD2 (6 bases). This CDR3 region has 16 residues. Germline assignment: CDR1 MNHNY and CDR2 SVGAGI (reference sequence). V lost 7 bases and J lost 0, with 17 bases in between. The CDR3 region has the DNA TGTGCCAGCACCGCCGGGACTTTCTCTAGCACAGATACGCAGTATTTT. Translation gives CASTAGTFSSTDTQYF.

The genes are TRBV14 and TRBJ1-4; D is uncertain. CDR3 length: 13 amino acids. Germline values: CDR1 SGHDN, CDR2 FVKESK. Trimming removed 3 bases from V and 8 bases from J, with 10 bases in between. For the CDR3, the DNA is TGTGCCAGCAGCCAGCTCCGGTGGGAAAAACTGTTTTTT. It encodes CASSQLRWEKLFF.

The chain carries TRBV10-2 and TRBJ2-1; D possibly corresponds to TRBD2 (5 bases). There are 13 residues in the CDR3. CDR1 and CDR2 from the germline V gene are WSHSY and SAAADI. V was cut by 6 bases and J by 11 bases, with 17 bases left in between. The CDR3 reads CASRAARTTQQFF. The CDR3 bases are TGCGCCAGCAGAGCGGCGCGGACCACACAGCAGTTCTTC.

This CDR3 reads CASKRQGPSYEQYF. As DNA, the CDR3 is TGTGCCAGCAAACGACAGGGCCCCTCCTACGAGCAGTACTTC. This sequence joins TRBV2 and TRBJ2-7; 7 bases are a match to TRBD1. Germline V gives CDR1 SNHLY, CDR2 FYNNEI. The CDR3 runs 14 residues. Trimming removed 7 bases from V and 0 bases from J; junction bases left unmatched: 6.

The gene calls are TRBV19 and TRBJ1-5; unclear D gene. Germline V CDR1 and CDR2: LNHDA, SQIVND (reference sequence). The CDR3 has 16 amino acids. The V end was cut by 5 bases, the J end by 0 bases, with 14 bases between. CDR3 nucleotide sequence: TGTGCCAGTAGTCTCCGGCAGGCCTTTAGCAATCAGCCCCAGCATTTT. Protein product: CASSLRQAFSNQPQHF.